The T cell receptor beta chain described here comes from a study of memory CD4+ T cells and cytomegalovirus serostatus. About the study: Donors were healthy Belgian adults, 9 or 10 CMV seropositive and fewer than 30 seronegative.

TCRdb's table, derived via immunoSEQ multiplex PCR, lists solely in-frame clones and lacks some. The sample consists of some 58,000 clones, more than 70% of them appearing once. Single viable CD3+CD4+CD8-CD45RO+ cells were sorted as the memory CD4+ T cells. V gave up 4 bases and J gave up 4 bases; unmatched junction bases: 4. Germline V CDR1 and CDR2: SQVTM, ANQGSEA. The CDR3 consists of 14 residues. The chain employs TRBV29-1 and TRBJ2-2; 9 bases map to TRBD1. Sequencing used memory CD4+ T cells from blood. This clonotype was obtained from an adult in good health and CMV-seronegative. The CDR3 DNA sequence: TGCAGCGTTGGGACAGGGGAGGTCACCGGGGAGCTGTTTTTT. It encodes CSVGTGEVTGELFF.